Each of the 28 T cell receptor beta chains below was sequenced from the same sample in a study of OX40 agonist ivuxolimab in advanced cancers. Profiling relied on immunoSEQ multiplex PCR, and the TCRdb table lists in-frame clones only, not all of them. Of some 80,000 clones listed, 94% are singletons. The sequencing used CD4+ or CD8+ T cells sorted from blood, collected in a trial of the OX40 agonist ivuxolimab. The source of these receptors is an adult with an advanced solid tumor such as melanoma, head and neck, liver or kidney cancer.

The chain uses TRBV5-4 and TRBJ2-1; 8 positions match TRBD2. Germline assignment: CDR1 SGHNT and CDR2 YYREEE (reference sequence). The CDR3 runs 15 residues. J gave up 2 bases and V 0 bases, and 1 base lay outside the gene matches. CDR3 amino acids: CASSLGAGAYNEQFF. CDR3 nucleotide sequence: TGTGCCAGCAGCTTGGGAGCGGGGGCCTACAATGAGCAGTTCTTC.

CDR3 nucleotide sequence: TGTGCCAGCAGCGACATTCCGGGTAACTATGGCTACACCTTC. This encodes CASSDIPGNYGYTF. The chain couples TRBV14 to TRBJ1-2; D gene uncertain. V was cut by 5 bases and J by 1 base, with 11 bases left in between. CDR1 is SGHDN and CDR2 is FVKESK in the germline V gene. The CDR3 is 14 amino acids.

V is TRBV27 and J is TRBJ2-7, with 7 bases that match TRBD2. The trim removed 6 bases at V and 3 bases at J, leaving 5 bases unmatched. Germline CDR1 and CDR2: MNHEY and SMNVEV (reference sequence). The CDR3 length is 13 residues. CDR3 bases: TGTGCCAGCAGCGGGAGGTCAGGCTACGAGCAGTACTTC. Protein product: CASSGRSGYEQYF.

The chain has TRBV7-9 and TRBJ1-1; D may be TRBD1 (6 bases). V was pared by 5 bases and J by 2 bases, with 12 bases between. From germline, CDR1 is SEHNR and CDR2 FQNEAQ (reference sequence). The CDR3 has 14 residues. The CDR3 DNA sequence: TGTGCCAGCAGCCCACAGGGAATAAACACTGAAGCTTTCTTT. It specifies CASSPQGINTEAFF.

The chain couples TRBV4-3 to TRBJ2-5; 8 nucleotides match TRBD2. Germline-derived CDR1 and CDR2 are LGHNA and YSLEER. Trimming took 0 bases from V and 5 from J; bases not matched to a gene: 8. This CDR3 contains 16 residues. The CDR3, as DNA: TGCGCCAGCAGCCAAGATTCGGGGGGGCCGGGTGAGACCCAGTACTTC. Translated, it gives CASSQDSGGPGETQYF.

The chain uses TRBV7-9 and TRBJ1-6; D unclear. The CDR3 is 17 residues long. Germline V gene lookup returns CDR1 SEHNR and CDR2 FQNEAQ (reference sequence). V lost 1 base, J lost 0 bases, and 10 bases lay in between. CDR3 DNA sequence: TGTGCCAGCAGCTTAGAATTTCAAGGCTCCTATAATTCACCCCTCCACTTT. Amino acids: CASSLEFQGSYNSPLHF.

The chain is built from TRBV6-5 and TRBJ2-7, with D possibly matching TRBD1 (5 bases). Germline V gene data show CDR1 as MNHEY and CDR2 as SVGAGI. V was trimmed by 5 bases and J by 0 bases, leaving 14 bases between them. This CDR3 has 15 amino acids. CDR3 region: CASSSPGFSSYEQYF. Written as DNA, the CDR3 is TGTGCCAGCAGTAGCCCAGGGTTTTCCTCCTACGAGCAGTACTTC.

The chain links TRBV25-1 to TRBJ1-1; D unclear. There are 14 residues in the CDR3. Per germline, CDR1 MGHDK and CDR2 SYGVNS. Trimming took 2 bases from V and 3 from J, leaving 10 bases between them. The CDR3 reads CASSERERYTEAFF. For the CDR3, the DNA is TGTGCCAGCAGTGAAAGGGAACGTTACACTGAAGCTTTCTTT.

The J gene is TRBJ1-2, the V gene TRBV7-6; D call uncertain. Per germline, CDR1 SGHVS and CDR2 FNYEAQ. Trimming removed 8 bases from V and 1 base from J, with 5 bases in between. The CDR3 consists of 11 residues. Here the CDR3 reads CASGDNYGYTF. CDR3 in DNA: TGTGCCAGCGGCGATAACTATGGCTACACCTTC. Using reference TRBV7-6 and TRBJ1-2 for the parts outside the CDR3, the full variable domain is GAGVSQSPRYKVTKRGQDVALRCDPISGHVSLYWYRQALGQGPEFLTYFNYEAQQDKSGLPNDRFSAERPEGSISTLTIQRTEQRDSAMYRCASGDNYGYTFGSGTRLTVV.

This clone is a singleton in its sample. The chain links TRBV27 to TRBJ2-7, with D perhaps matching TRBD1 (5 bases). The CDR3 length is 14 residues. V lost 6 bases, J lost 0 bases, and 12 bases lay in between. The germline gives CDR1 MNHEY, CDR2 SMNVEV (reference sequence). CDR3 coding DNA: TGTGCCAGCAGGACAGTCGCGAGCTCCTACGAGCAGTACTTC. It specifies CASRTVASSYEQYF.

The V gene is TRBV4-3, the J gene TRBJ1-3; D is undetermined. The V end was cut by 0 bases, the J end by 5 bases, with 14 bases between. CDR3 length: 16 residues. The germline V gene has CDR1 LGHNA and CDR2 YSLEER. The CDR3 coding sequence is TGCGCCAGCAGCCAAGATTCTACCGGGGTGAGAAACACCATATATTTT. This sequence encodes CASSQDSTGVRNTIYF.

This chain connects TRBV5-4 to TRBJ2-7; 8 nucleotides match TRBD1. Germline V gives CDR1 SGHNT, CDR2 YYREEE (reference sequence). V lost 3 bases and J lost 5; bases outside the gene matches: 10. The CDR3 is made up of 15 amino acids. The CDR3 here is CASSSRTGFHHEQYF. The DNA of the CDR3 is TGTGCCAGCAGCTCAAGGACAGGGTTTCACCACGAGCAGTACTTC.

There are a few counts of this clone. The rearrangement links TRBV10-1 to TRBJ1-1; tentative D call: TRBD1 (5 bases). This CDR3 contains 15 residues. Germline V CDR1 and CDR2: WNHNN, SYGVQD (reference sequence). Trimming took off 3 bases at V and 1 base at J, with 12 bases between the two ends. CDR3 DNA: TGCGCCAGCAGTGAAGGAGGGGTTCCGAACACTGAAGCTTTCTTT. Translating it yields CASSEGGVPNTEAFF.

The V gene is TRBV7-9, the J gene TRBJ2-7; 8 bases fit TRBD1. Per the germline V gene, CDR1 is SEHNR and CDR2 is FQNEAQ (reference sequence). V was clipped by 4 bases and J by 3 bases; unmatched bases: 8. The CDR3 has 15 amino acids. CDR3 loop: CASSSRADRGYEQYF. DNA of the CDR3: TGTGCCAGCAGCTCACGTGCCGACAGGGGCTACGAGCAGTACTTC.

J is TRBJ2-7 and V is TRBV4-3; TRBD2 is a possible D gene (5 bases). Trimming pared 2 bases from V and 4 bases from J, leaving 15 bases between. The CDR3 sequence is 15 residues long. Germline lookup yields CDR1 LGHNA and CDR2 YSLEER. CDR3 residues: CASSQSYGVGYEQYF. CDR3 bases: TGCGCCAGCAGCCAATCGTACGGGGTGGGGTACGAGCAGTACTTC.

The rearrangement links TRBV6-1 to TRBJ2-1, with 8 nucleotides matching TRBD2. Losses at the gene ends were 6 bases for V and 7 bases for J; bases not matched to a gene: 8. The germline CDR1 and CDR2 sequences are MNHNS and SASEGT. There are 14 residues in the CDR3. The CDR3 protein is CASSQVAGPNEQFF. CDR3 bases: TGTGCCAGCAGCCAGGTAGCGGGGCCTAATGAGCAGTTCTTC.

In this sample, this clone turned up a few times. V is TRBV7-9 and J is TRBJ2-7; D may be TRBD1 (6 bases). V lost 5 bases and J lost 5, with 19 bases in between. This CDR3 region has 15 residues. Germline V gene lookup returns CDR1 SEHNR and CDR2 FQNEAQ (reference sequence). As DNA, the CDR3 is TGTGCCAGCAGCCAACGTGAGTTGGGGGCCCACGAGCAGTACTTC. Encoded protein: CASSQRELGAHEQYF. Full variable domain (outside the CDR3, taken from reference TRBV7-9 and TRBJ2-7): DTGVSQNPRHKITKRGQNVTFRCDPISEHNRLYWYRQTLGQGPEFLTYFQNEAQLEKSRLLSDRFSAERPKGSFSTLEIQRTEQGDSAMYLCASSQRELGAHEQYFGPGTRLTVT.

This clone appeared once. This chain uses TRBV29-1 with TRBJ2-3; 8 bases agree with TRBD2. After removal of 4 bases from V and 0 bases from J, the junction contained 12 bases not matched to a gene. The length of the CDR3 is 17 residues. CDR1 is SQVTM, CDR2 ANQGSEA, per germline. CDR3 loop: CSVAGLAAGGSTDTQYF. CDR3 DNA sequence: TGCAGCGTTGCGGGGCTAGCCGCGGGGGGAAGCACAGATACGCAGTATTTT.

This chain's CDR3 is CASSYSAAKQETQYF. As DNA, the CDR3 is TGTGCCAGCAGTTACTCGGCAGCCAAACAAGAGACCCAGTACTTC. The chain has TRBV6-5 and TRBJ2-5; D not certain. The CDR3 runs to 15 residues. CDR1 is MNHEY and CDR2 is SVGAGI in the germline V gene. V dropped 0 bases and J dropped 2 bases, with 10 bases sitting between them.

The chain recombines TRBV11-3 with TRBJ1-4, with 9 bases aligning to TRBD1. V lost 5 bases to trimming and J lost 8 bases; unmatched junction nucleotides: 6. The CDR3 runs to 14 residues. The V gene's germline CDR1 is SGHNT and CDR2 YENEEA. CDR3 DNA sequence: TGTGCCAGCAGCCAGGACAGGGGAGGGGAAAAACTGTTTTTT. Residues: CASSQDRGGEKLFF.

This clone was observed a single time. This sequence joins TRBV9 and TRBJ2-5; possibly TRBD2 for D (7 bases). The V end lost 0 bases, the J end lost 5 bases, and 11 bases lay between the germline ends. CDR3 length: 14 residues. Germline CDR1 SGDLS, CDR2 YYNGEE. CDR3 protein: CASSVAGGLETQYF. CDR3 bases: TGTGCCAGCAGCGTAGCGGGGGGCTTGGAGACCCAGTACTTC.

This clone was recorded once. V is TRBV7-9 and J is TRBJ1-1; perhaps TRBD1 as D (5 bases). In germline, CDR1 is SEHNR, CDR2 FQNEAQ (reference sequence). The CDR3 covers 14 residues. The V and J ends lost 5 bases and 1 base respectively, with 11 bases between them. This CDR3 is CASSTWDPNTEAFF. In DNA, the CDR3 is TGTGCCAGCAGCACTTGGGACCCGAACACTGAAGCTTTCTTT.

The chain carries TRBV11-2 and TRBJ1-2; no clear D. This CDR3 is 14 amino acids long. Trimming took off 3 bases at V and 4 bases at J, with 12 bases between the two ends. The germline CDR1 and CDR2 sequences are SGHAT and FQNNGV. The CDR3: CASSFGEFGYGYTF. The DNA for the CDR3 is TGTGCCAGCAGCTTTGGGGAATTCGGCTATGGCTACACCTTC. The full variable domain, completed using reference TRBV11-2 and TRBJ1-2, is EAGVAQSPRYKIIEKRQSVAFWCNPISGHATLYWYQQILGQGPKLLIQFQNNGVVDDSQLPKDRFSAERLKGVDSTLKIQPAKLEDSAVYLCASSFGEFGYGYTFGSGTRLTVV.

This clone was found once. The genes are TRBV5-6 and TRBJ1-6; D is unresolved. The V and J ends lost 2 bases and 13 bases respectively, with 1 base between them. The CDR3 totals 9 residues. Germline values: CDR1 SGHDT, CDR2 YYEEEE. The CDR3 DNA follows: TGTGCCAGCAGCTTCCCCCTCCACTTT. This encodes CASSFPLHF.

The chain uses TRBV20-1 and TRBJ1-5; D is unresolved. This CDR3 is built from 11 residues. V was clipped by 2 bases and J by 6 bases, with 5 bases between them. Per the germline V gene, CDR1 is DFQATT and CDR2 is SNEGSKA (reference sequence). The CDR3 loop is CSARSRQPQHF. The CDR3, as DNA: TGCAGTGCTAGATCCCGTCAGCCCCAGCATTTT.

This clone appeared a single time. CDR3 in amino acids: CASRDPGGNTIYF. Written as DNA, the CDR3 is TGTGCCAGCAGGGACCCGGGTGGAAACACCATATATTTT. V usage is TRBV6-6 and J usage is TRBJ1-3; no firm D call. Germline CDR1 MNHNY, CDR2 SVGAGI (reference sequence). CDR3 length: 13 residues. Trimming removed 6 bases from V and 3 bases from J, with 9 bases in between.

The genes are TRBV29-1 and TRBJ2-7; D possibly corresponds to TRBD2 (5 bases). V was cut by 1 base and J by 5 bases, with 12 bases left in between. Germline CDR1 reads SQVTM; CDR2 reads ANQGSEA. This CDR3 is built from 13 residues. The CDR3 region is CSVEAGMWNEQYF. CDR3 DNA sequence: TGCAGCGTTGAAGCGGGGATGTGGAACGAGCAGTACTTC.

This chain links TRBV11-1 with TRBJ1-1; no definite D call. This CDR3 comprises 12 residues. The germline CDR1 and CDR2 sequences are SGHAT and FQDESV (reference sequence). The germline V and J ends were trimmed by 3 bases and 4 bases, with 6 bases remaining between them. The CDR3: CASSFGSTEAFF. CDR3 sequence (DNA): TGTGCCAGCAGCTTTGGTTCCACTGAAGCTTTCTTT.